Listed here are 4 T cell receptor beta chains from one sample, sequenced in a study of control samples from healthy donors and cancer patients. Profiled with immunoSEQ multiplex PCR; TCRdb holds only in-frame clones, not every one. The table includes about 140,000 clones, around 94% detected once. The source material was blood. Receptor source: a man aged 35-49 years in good health.

This rearrangement joins TRBV24-1 to TRBJ2-1, with 7 bases aligning to TRBD2. V lost 5 bases and J lost 1; bases outside the gene matches: 4. The germline gives CDR1 KGHDR, CDR2 SFDVKD. This CDR3 region has 15 residues. CDR3 in DNA: TGTGCCACCAGTGTCTCTAGCGGATCCTACAATGAGCAGTTCTTC. This codes for CATSVSSGSYNEQFF.

The J gene is TRBJ2-7, the V gene TRBV6-5; the D call may be TRBD1 or TRBD2 (5 bases each). The germline gives CDR1 MNHEY, CDR2 SVGAGI. There are 14 residues in the CDR3. Between the trimmed V and J ends, which lost 8 bases and 3 bases, there was a span of 17 bases. The CDR3, as DNA: TGTGCCAGCGACCCGGGGCTTCTTTTCTACGAGCAGTACTTC. As protein: CASDPGLLFYEQYF.

V usage is TRBV27 and J usage is TRBJ1-2; 7 positions agree with TRBD1. V lost 5 bases, J lost 2 bases, and 2 bases stayed unmatched. Germline loops: CDR1 MNHEY, CDR2 SMNVEV (reference sequence). The CDR3 extends over 13 amino acids. The CDR3 nucleotides are TGTGCCAGCAGTATGACAGGGAACTATGGCTACACCTTC. It yields the protein CASSMTGNYGYTF.

The V call is TRBV27, the J call TRBJ1-1; tentatively, D is TRBD1 (6 bases). The CDR3 runs to 14 residues. CDR1 and CDR2 from the germline V gene are MNHEY and SMNVEV (reference sequence). Trimming left V 2 bases short and J 1 base short, with 8 bases between. The CDR3 is CASSLETGNTEAFF. The CDR3 nucleotides are TGTGCCAGCAGTTTAGAGACAGGGAACACTGAAGCTTTCTTT.